The sequence of this T cell receptor beta chain was determined in a study of Ad26.COV2.S vaccination and SARS-CoV-2 variants. Overall study: The Ad26.COV2.S arm of the COV1001 trial was where the donor was placed. Ad26.COV2.S was injected intramuscularly once or twice, 56 days apart.

The data were produced by immunoSEQ multiplex PCR, yet TCRdb's version contains in-frame clones alone and is incomplete. The sample has approximately 410,000 clones; about nine tenths are singletons. V shed 3 bases and J 3 bases; nucleotides not matched to a gene: 15. In germline, CDR1 is MNHEY, CDR2 SVGEGT. This CDR3 is built from 18 residues. Treatment defined: 15 to 20 received Ad26.COV2.S at low or high dose, single or two shots; several received placebo; per-sample allocation not given. It was on day 63 after the first vaccine or placebo injection that samples were taken. The TCR sequence derives from a person between 18 and 65 years old who received the Ad26.COV2.S COVID-19 vaccine or a placebo. Sequenced here: peripheral blood, sampled in a trial of Ad26.COV2.S vaccine versus placebo. The chain carries TRBV6-2 or TRBV6-3 and TRBJ2-7; TRBD2 matches 9 bases. The DNA for the CDR3 is TGTGCCAGCAGTTATTCGAACTCCGGACTAGCGACACTCTACGAGCAGTACTTC. It is translated as CASSYSNSGLATLYEQYF.